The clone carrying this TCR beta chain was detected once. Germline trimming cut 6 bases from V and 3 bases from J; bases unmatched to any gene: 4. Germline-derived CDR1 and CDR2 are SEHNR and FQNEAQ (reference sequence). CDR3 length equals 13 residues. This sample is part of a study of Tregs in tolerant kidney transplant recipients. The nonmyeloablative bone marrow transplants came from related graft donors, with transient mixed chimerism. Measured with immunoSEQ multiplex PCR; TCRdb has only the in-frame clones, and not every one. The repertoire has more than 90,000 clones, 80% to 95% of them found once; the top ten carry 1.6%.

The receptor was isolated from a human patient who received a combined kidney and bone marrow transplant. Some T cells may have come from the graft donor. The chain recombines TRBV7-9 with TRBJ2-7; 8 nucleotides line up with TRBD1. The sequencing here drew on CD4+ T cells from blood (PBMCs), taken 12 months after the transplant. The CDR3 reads CASREGQGYEQYF. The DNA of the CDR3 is TGTGCCAGCAGAGAAGGACAGGGCTACGAGCAGTACTTC.